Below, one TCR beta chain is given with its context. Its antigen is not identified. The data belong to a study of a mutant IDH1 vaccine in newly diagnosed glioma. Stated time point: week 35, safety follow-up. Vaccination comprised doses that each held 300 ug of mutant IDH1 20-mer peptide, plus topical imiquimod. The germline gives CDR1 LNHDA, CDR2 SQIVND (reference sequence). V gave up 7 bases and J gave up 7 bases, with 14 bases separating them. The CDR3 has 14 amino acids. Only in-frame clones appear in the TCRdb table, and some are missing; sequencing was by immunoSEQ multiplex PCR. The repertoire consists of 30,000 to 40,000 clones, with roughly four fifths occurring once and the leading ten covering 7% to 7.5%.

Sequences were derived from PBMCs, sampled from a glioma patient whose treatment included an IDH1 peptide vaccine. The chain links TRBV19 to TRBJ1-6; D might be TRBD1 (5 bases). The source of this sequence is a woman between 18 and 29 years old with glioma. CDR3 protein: CASNYPRENSPLHF. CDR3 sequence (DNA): TGTGCCAGTAATTACCCCAGGGAAAATTCACCCCTCCACTTT.